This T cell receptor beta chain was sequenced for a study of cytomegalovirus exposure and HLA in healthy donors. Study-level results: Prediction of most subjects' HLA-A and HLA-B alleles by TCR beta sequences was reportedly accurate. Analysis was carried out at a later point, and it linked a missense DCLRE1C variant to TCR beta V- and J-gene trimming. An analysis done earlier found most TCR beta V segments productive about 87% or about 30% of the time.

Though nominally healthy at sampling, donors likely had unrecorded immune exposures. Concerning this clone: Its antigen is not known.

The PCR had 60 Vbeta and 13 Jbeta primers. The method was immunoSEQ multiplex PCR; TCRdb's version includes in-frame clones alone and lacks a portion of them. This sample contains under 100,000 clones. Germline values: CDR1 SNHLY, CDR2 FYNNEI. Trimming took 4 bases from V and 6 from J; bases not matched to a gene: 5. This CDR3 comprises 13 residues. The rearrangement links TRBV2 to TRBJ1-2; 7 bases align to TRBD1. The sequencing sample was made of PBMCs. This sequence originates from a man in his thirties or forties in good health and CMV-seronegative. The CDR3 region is CASSVDRYDGYTF. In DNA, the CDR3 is TGTGCCAGCAGTGTGGACAGGTACGATGGCTACACCTTC.